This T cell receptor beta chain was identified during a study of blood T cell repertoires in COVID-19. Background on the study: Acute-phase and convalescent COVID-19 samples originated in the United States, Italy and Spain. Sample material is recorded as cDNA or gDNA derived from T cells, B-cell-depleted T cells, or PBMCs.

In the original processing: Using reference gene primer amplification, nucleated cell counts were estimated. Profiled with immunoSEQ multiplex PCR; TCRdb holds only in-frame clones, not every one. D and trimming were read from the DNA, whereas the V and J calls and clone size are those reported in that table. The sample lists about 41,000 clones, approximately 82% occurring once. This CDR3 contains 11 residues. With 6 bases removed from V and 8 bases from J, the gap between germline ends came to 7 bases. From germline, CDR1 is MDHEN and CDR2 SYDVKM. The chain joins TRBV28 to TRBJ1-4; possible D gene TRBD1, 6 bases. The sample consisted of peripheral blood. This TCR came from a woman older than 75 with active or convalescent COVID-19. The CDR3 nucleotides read TGTGCCAGCAGAGGACAGGAAAAACTGTTTTTT. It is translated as CASRGQEKLFF.